This T cell receptor beta chain came from a study of blood T cell repertoires in COVID-19 (dated by TCRdb to the early 2020s). Describing the broader study: Samples covering the acute and convalescent phases of COVID-19 were provided by collaborators in the United States, Italy and Spain. The material from the prospective study consisted of cDNA or gDNA derived from T cells, B-cell-depleted T cells, or PBMCs. The dataset comprised deeply sampled blood TCRbeta repertoires from subjects exposed to, actively infected with, or recovered from COVID-19. The repertoires were released in a freely available public database meant as a resource for research on the immune response to SARS-CoV-2. Samples came from the ongoing ImmuneRACE study (first 160 participants) plus 1,254 subjects from 6 global collaborators. A de-identified subject ID, COVID-19 status, age in years and sex were almost always included in the sample metadata. Where HLA class I and class II types were available, the types were taken from metadata supplied by the sample provider, not from assay-based typing. Study-level results and caveats: How much clinical and demographic metadata was included differed by source and by participant, and the metadata was provided uncurated.

Collaborating institutions collected whole blood in K2EDTA tubes following their own protocols. For TCRbeta analysis, collaborators shipped samples in one of three forms: frozen whole blood, isolated PBMCs, or DNA extracted from either of those sample types. TCRbeta CDR3 regions were amplified from genomic DNA using the immunoSEQ Assay, a bias-controlled multiplex PCR. Regarding the original processing steps: The number of nucleated cells in each sample was estimated from the amplification of reference gene primers within the assay. To quantify the absolute abundance of each unique TCRbeta CDR3 rearrangement, sequence reads were collapsed and filtered. For each sample, productive Simpson clonality was calculated as the square root of Simpson's diversity index across productive rearrangements. TCRdb stores this immuneACCESS table with in-frame sequences only. Part of the clones is absent; in the studies checked, under half of the shortfall reflects unresolved V genes, and no reason is known for the rest. D and trimming come from the DNA, and the V and J calls and clone size come from that table. Within this sample are under 110,000 clones, with approximately 80% of them counted one time only. The ten largest clones add up to 13% to 15% of the sample.

Remarks on this clone: Which antigen it targets is not known. There are no base qualities to consult, and no much larger clone falls within one base.

The clonotype was recovered from a woman aged 60 to 75 with acute or convalescent COVID-19. The sequenced sample was peripheral blood.

The nucleotides are TGTGCCAGCAGCTTAGGACTAGACTACGAGCAGTACTTC. Translated, it gives CASSLGLDYEQYF. The chain is encoded by TRBV11-2 joined to TRBJ2-7, and TRBD2 may be the D gene, going by 6 matching bases. V gives up 1 base and J gives up 3 bases, and the segment between their germline ends measures 7 bases. Its CDR3 holds 13 amino acids, cysteine through phenylalanine. The retained sequence is limited to the CDR3, 39 bases, with the frame set at the first base. CDR1 and CDR2, per the germline V gene, are SGHAT and FQNNGV.